The 24 T cell receptor beta chains presented below share a single source sample, sequenced in a study of radiotherapy plus CTLA-4 blockade in lung cancer. Clones were read by immunoSEQ multiplex PCR, and TCRdb kept only the in-frame ones, dropping some. There are approximately 89,000 clones in the sample; around 79% occur only once, and more than 3.5% lies in the top ten. Specimen: peripheral blood, collected from a patient treated with radiotherapy plus ipilimumab. All receptors come from a human donor with non-small cell lung cancer who had a partial response to radiotherapy plus ipilimumab. Some clones in this sample may be carry-over from other donors' samples.

The genes are TRBV28 and TRBJ2-2; D is possibly TRBD1 (5 bases). Germline lookup yields CDR1 MDHEN and CDR2 SYDVKM. The CDR3 length is 13 residues. The germline V and J ends were trimmed by 10 bases and 5 bases, with 14 bases remaining between them. CDR3 loop: CAIEQKGTGELFF. In DNA, the CDR3 is TGTGCCATCGAACAGAAGGGGACCGGGGAGCTGTTTTTT.

This clone was observed a handful of times. The chain combines TRBV7-9 with TRBJ1-2; tentatively, D is TRBD1 (6 bases). Germline CDR1 is SEHNR and CDR2 is FQNEAQ (reference sequence). Trimming shortened V by 5 bases and J by 5 bases, and 9 bases separated the two germline ends. This CDR3 contains 12 residues. CDR3 sequence reads: CASSAQGYGYTF. CDR3 nucleotide sequence: TGTGCCAGCAGCGCACAGGGTTATGGCTACACCTTC.

The genes are TRBV30 and TRBJ2-2; no definite D call. The CDR3 covers 13 residues. V lost 0 bases, J lost 2 bases, and 4 bases lay in between. Germline loops: CDR1 GTSNPN, CDR2 SVGIG (reference sequence). The CDR3 region has the DNA TGTGCCTGGAGTGTTCATAACACCGGGGAGCTGTTTTTT. The encoded protein is CAWSVHNTGELFF.

The J gene is TRBJ2-6, the V gene TRBV6-5; D may be TRBD2 (6 bases). The CDR3 spans 15 residues. V lost 6 bases, J lost 0 bases, and 9 bases lay in between. The V gene's germline CDR1 is MNHEY and CDR2 SVGAGI. CDR3 in amino acids: CASRDYTSGANVLTF. The CDR3 region has the DNA TGTGCCAGCAGGGACTACACCTCTGGGGCCAACGTCCTGACTTTC.

The J gene is TRBJ2-5, the V gene TRBV11-2; D not resolved. CDR1 is SGHAT, CDR2 FQNNGV, per germline. Between the trimmed V and J ends, which lost 3 bases and 0 bases, there was a span of 5 bases. CDR3 length equals 13 residues. The CDR3 nucleotides are TGTGCCAGCAGCTTTAATCACCAAGAGACCCAGTACTTC. It encodes CASSFNHQETQYF. The variable domain in full, completed from reference TRBV11-2 and TRBJ2-5, reads EAGVAQSPRYKIIEKRQSVAFWCNPISGHATLYWYQQILGQGPKLLIQFQNNGVVDDSQLPKDRFSAERLKGVDSTLKIQPAKLEDSAVYLCASSFNHQETQYFGPGTRLLVL.

This clone was seen only once. The rearrangement links TRBV9 to TRBJ2-1, with 10 bases identical to TRBD2. Germline V lookup: CDR1 SGDLS, CDR2 YYNGEE. The V and J ends lost 3 bases and 6 bases, in that order; junction bases with no gene match: 15. The CDR3 runs to 18 residues. CDR3 nucleotide sequence: TGTGCCAGCAGCGCCCGGACCTCCCTAGCGGGGGTGTTCAATGAGCAGTTCTTC. Translated: CASSARTSLAGVFNEQFF.

The gene calls are TRBV5-1 and TRBJ1-4, with TRBD1 matching 7 bases. CDR3 length equals 14 residues. Germline values: CDR1 SGHRS, CDR2 YFSETQ. V trimming: 4 bases; J trimming: 7 bases; junction bases outside the gene matches: 7. The CDR3 loop reads CASSTGTESEKLFF. The CDR3 bases are TGCGCCAGCAGCACCGGGACAGAGAGTGAAAAACTGTTTTTT.

The chain links TRBV7-3 to TRBJ1-1; the D is unclear. Germline V gives CDR1 SGHTA, CDR2 FQGTGA. There are 13 residues in the CDR3. V shed 2 bases and J shed 3 bases, with 7 bases lying between them. The CDR3, as DNA: TGTGCCAGCAGCTTAGGCCAGTACACTGAAGCTTTCTTT. As protein: CASSLGQYTEAFF.

V and J are TRBV2 and TRBJ2-7, with D perhaps TRBD2 (6 bases). CDR3 length: 15 amino acids. Looked up from germline, CDR1 is SNHLY and CDR2 is FYNNEI. Deletions cut 6 bases from V and 2 bases from J, with 17 bases between. The CDR3 sequence is CASSGTGTGAYEQYF. CDR3 DNA sequence: TGTGCCAGCAGCGGAACCGGGACTGGAGCCTACGAGCAGTACTTC. The whole variable domain, remainder taken from reference TRBV2 and TRBJ2-7, is EPEVTQTPSHQVTQMGQEVILRCVPISNHLYFYWYRQILGQKVEFLVSFYNNEISEKSEIFDDQFSVERPDGSNFTLKIRSTKLEDSAMYFCASSGTGTGAYEQYFGPGTRLTVT.

The chain couples TRBV7-9 to TRBJ2-2, with 7 bases that match TRBD1. Germline V lookup: CDR1 SEHNR, CDR2 FQNEAQ (reference sequence). The CDR3 is 13 residues long. After removal of 3 bases from V and 6 bases from J, the junction contained 1 base not matched to a gene. The CDR3 nucleotides are TGTGCCAGCAGCTTTGGACAGGCCGGGGAGCTGTTTTTT. Its translation: CASSFGQAGELFF.

CDR3 DNA: TGTGCCAGCAGCCCCCGGGGGGCAAGGGAGGACATTCAGTACTTC. Its protein product is CASSPRGAREDIQYF. V is TRBV7-9 and J is TRBJ2-4; perhaps TRBD2 as D (7 bases). V was cut by 5 bases and J by 8 bases, with 19 bases left in between. The CDR3 is 15 amino acids. From germline, CDR1 is SEHNR and CDR2 FQNEAQ (reference sequence).

This chain joins TRBV5-1 and TRBJ2-2; 9 positions agree with TRBD1. V lost 4 bases to trimming and J lost 7 bases; unmatched junction nucleotides: 5. CDR3 length: 14 amino acids. Per germline, CDR1 SGHRS and CDR2 YFSETQ. This CDR3 is CASSLGQGVGELFF. Here the CDR3 DNA reads TGCGCCAGCAGCCTGGGACAGGGTGTCGGGGAGCTGTTTTTT.

This clone was observed once. The chain uses TRBV30 and TRBJ1-5, with D tentatively TRBD1 (5 bases). Deletions cut 2 bases from V and 3 bases from J, with 14 bases between. Per germline, CDR1 GTSNPN and CDR2 SVGIG (reference sequence). CDR3 length equals 15 residues. CDR3: CAWSRQGVDNQPQHF. The CDR3 DNA follows: TGTGCCTGGAGTCGTCAGGGCGTAGACAATCAGCCCCAGCATTTT.

This clone is a singleton in its sample. V and J are TRBV9 and TRBJ2-1, with D possibly being TRBD2 (5 bases). Between the trimmed V and J ends, which lost 0 bases and 2 bases, there was a span of 9 bases. The germline V gene has CDR1 SGDLS and CDR2 YYNGEE. This CDR3 is 15 amino acids long. DNA for the CDR3: TGTGCCAGCAGCGTAGGTGCGGGTACCTACAATGAGCAGTTCTTC. Translation: CASSVGAGTYNEQFF.

The chain links TRBV6-5 to TRBJ1-1; 9 nucleotides line up with TRBD1. Germline trimming cut 7 bases from V and 4 bases from J; bases unmatched to any gene: 7. CDR3 length: 14 residues. Germline V gene data show CDR1 as MNHEY and CDR2 as SVGAGI. The CDR3 nucleotides are TGTGCCAGCATCCGGACAGGGGTTGTCACTGAAGCTTTCTTT. Its translation is CASIRTGVVTEAFF.

Only a few counts were recorded for this clone. The rearrangement joins TRBV28 to TRBJ1-4; D unresolved. This CDR3 comprises 13 residues. Trimming removed 8 bases at V and 7 bases at J, with 14 bases between. Germline loops: CDR1 MDHEN, CDR2 SYDVKM. DNA of the CDR3: TGTGCCAGCCGAGTTTATGTCGGTGAAAAACTGTTTTTT. Protein: CASRVYVGEKLFF.

The chain uses TRBV6-1 and TRBJ1-3, with 9 bases lining up with TRBD1. The V segment lost 5 bases and the J segment 6 bases; nucleotides outside the gene matches: 8. Germline-derived CDR1 and CDR2 are MNHNS and SASEGT. The CDR3 is 15 residues long. The CDR3 reads CASSQHRGLENTIYF. In DNA, the CDR3 is TGTGCCAGCAGTCAACACAGGGGGCTGGAAAACACCATATATTTT.

The chain employs TRBV7-3 and TRBJ2-1; TRBD2 is a possible D gene (5 bases). V was cut by 4 bases and J by 0 bases, with 7 bases left in between. Germline V lookup: CDR1 SGHTA, CDR2 FQGTGA. This CDR3 is built from 14 residues. The CDR3 region has the DNA TGTGCCAGCAGCTACGGACTCTCCTACAATGAGCAGTTCTTC. The encoded protein is CASSYGLSYNEQFF.

This clone was observed a single time. The chain carries TRBV5-5 and TRBJ2-2; D is perhaps TRBD2 (5 bases). Germline V gene lookup returns CDR1 SGHKS and CDR2 YYEKEE (reference sequence). CDR3 size: 15 residues. V was pared by 4 bases and J by 7 bases, with 17 bases between. CDR3 region: CASSHLGGLDGELFF. CDR3 bases: TGTGCCAGCAGCCACCTCGGCGGGCTGGACGGGGAGCTGTTTTTT.

The chain uses TRBV15 and TRBJ2-2; D unclear. CDR1 and CDR2 from the germline V gene are LNHNV and YYDKDF (reference sequence). This CDR3 has 15 residues. Trimming pared 0 bases from V and 3 bases from J, leaving 8 bases between. The CDR3 DNA reads as TGTGCCACCAGCAGAGATAATGCGTACACCGGGGAGCTGTTTTTT. Its translation: CATSRDNAYTGELFF.

This chain uses TRBV7-8 with TRBJ1-5; D is ambiguous. Deletions cut 5 bases from V and 4 bases from J, with 15 bases between. The CDR3 has 15 residues. Germline CDR1 is SGHVS and CDR2 is FQNEAQ. CDR3 sequence (DNA): TGTGCCAGCAGCCTTGGTGTAAGCCAAAATCAGCCCCAGCATTTT. It specifies CASSLGVSQNQPQHF.

This sequence joins TRBV5-1 and TRBJ2-2; D unclear. Trimming stripped 0 bases from V and 2 bases from J, with 11 bases between. Germline values: CDR1 SGHRS, CDR2 YFSETQ. The CDR3 runs to 16 residues. The CDR3 region has the DNA TGCGCCAGCAGCTTGGGGGCCCAAGCAAACACCGGGGAGCTGTTTTTT. This encodes CASSLGAQANTGELFF.

The chain employs TRBV28 and TRBJ2-6; 8 positions agree with TRBD2. Germline assignment: CDR1 MDHEN and CDR2 SYDVKM. The V and J ends lost 8 bases and 0 bases, in that order; junction bases with no gene match: 18. The CDR3 runs 20 residues. CDR3 loop: CASVNREGLAGFSGANVLTF. The CDR3 region has the DNA TGTGCCAGCGTCAACCGGGAGGGGCTAGCGGGTTTCTCTGGGGCCAACGTCCTGACTTTC.

The chain joins TRBV28 to TRBJ1-2; tentative D call: TRBD1 (5 bases). CDR1 is MDHEN and CDR2 is SYDVKM in the germline V gene. V was cut by 2 bases and J by 8 bases, with 12 bases left in between. This CDR3 is 13 amino acids long. CDR3 loop: CASSLGPGRGYTF. The CDR3, as DNA: TGTGCCAGCAGTTTAGGGCCAGGGCGGGGCTACACCTTC.